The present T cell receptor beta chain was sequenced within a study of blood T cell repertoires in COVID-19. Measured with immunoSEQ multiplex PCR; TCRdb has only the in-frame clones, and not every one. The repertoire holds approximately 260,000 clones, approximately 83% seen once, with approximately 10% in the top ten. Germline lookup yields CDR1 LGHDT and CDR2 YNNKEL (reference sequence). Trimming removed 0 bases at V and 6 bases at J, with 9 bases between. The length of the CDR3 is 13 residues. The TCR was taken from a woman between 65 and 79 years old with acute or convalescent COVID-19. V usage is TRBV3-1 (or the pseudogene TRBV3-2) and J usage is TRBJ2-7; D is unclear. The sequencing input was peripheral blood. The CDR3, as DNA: TGTGCCAGCAGCCAAGATCTACTCTCCGAGCAGTACTTC. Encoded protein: CASSQDLLSEQYF.